This TCR beta chain comes out of a study of shared clonotypes between healthy human individuals. The length of the CDR3 is 20 residues. V was clipped by 5 bases and J by 1 base, with 32 bases between them. CDR1 and CDR2 from the germline V gene are SQVTM and ANQGSEA. Sequencing used immunoSEQ multiplex PCR; TCRdb keeps in-frame clones, though not all of them. The data contain roughly 2 million clones, roughly 94% of them singletons. This TCR was sampled from a man between 18 and 35 years old in good health. The chain is built from TRBV29-1 and TRBJ1-1; D is unresolved. The source material was naive CD4+ T cells sorted from blood. Subset noted: CD45RA+ positively selected. CDR3 in amino acids: CSVKDRLFRLGNLGNTEAFF. Written as DNA, the CDR3 is TGCAGCGTTAAGGACCGACTCTTTAGGTTAGGAAACCTAGGGAACACTGAAGCTTTCTTT.